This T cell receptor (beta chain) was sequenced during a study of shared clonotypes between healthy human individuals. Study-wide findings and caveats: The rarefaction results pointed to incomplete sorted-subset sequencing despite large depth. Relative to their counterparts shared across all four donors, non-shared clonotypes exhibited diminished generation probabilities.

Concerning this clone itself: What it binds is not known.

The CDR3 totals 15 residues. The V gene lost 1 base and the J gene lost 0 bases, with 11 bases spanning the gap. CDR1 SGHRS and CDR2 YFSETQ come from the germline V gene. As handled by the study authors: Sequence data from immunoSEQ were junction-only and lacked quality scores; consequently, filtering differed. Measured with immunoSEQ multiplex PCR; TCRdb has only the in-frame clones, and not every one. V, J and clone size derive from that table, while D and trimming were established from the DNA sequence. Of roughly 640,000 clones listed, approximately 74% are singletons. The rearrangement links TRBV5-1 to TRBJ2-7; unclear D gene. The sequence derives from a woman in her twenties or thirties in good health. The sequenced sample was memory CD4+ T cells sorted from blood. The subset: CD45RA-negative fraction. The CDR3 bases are TGCGCCAGCAGCTTGATTAGCACAAGCTCCTACGAGCAGTACTTC. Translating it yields CASSLISTSSYEQYF. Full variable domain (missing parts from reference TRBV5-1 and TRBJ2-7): KAGVTQTPRYLIKTRGQQVTLSCSPISGHRSVSWYQQTPGQGLQFLFEYFSETQRNKGNFPGRFSGRQFSNSRSEMNVSTLELGDSALYLCASSLISTSSYEQYFGPGTRLTVT.